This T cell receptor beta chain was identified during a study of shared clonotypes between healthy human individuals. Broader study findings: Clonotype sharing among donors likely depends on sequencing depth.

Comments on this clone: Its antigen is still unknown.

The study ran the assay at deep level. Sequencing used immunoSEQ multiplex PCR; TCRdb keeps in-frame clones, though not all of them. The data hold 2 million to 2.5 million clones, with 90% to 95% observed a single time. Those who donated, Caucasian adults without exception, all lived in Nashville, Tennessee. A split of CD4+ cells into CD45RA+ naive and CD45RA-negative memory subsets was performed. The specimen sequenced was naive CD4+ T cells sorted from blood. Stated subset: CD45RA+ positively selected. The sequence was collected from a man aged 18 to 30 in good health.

CDR3 residues: CASGQGHPYEQYF. The CDR3 DNA follows: TGTGCCAGCGGACAGGGTCATCCCTACGAGCAGTACTTC. This chain uses TRBV6-1 with TRBJ2-7, with 8 bases fitting TRBD1. Germline CDR1 reads MNHNS; CDR2 reads SASEGT. CDR3 size: 13 residues. With 8 bases clipped from V and 2 bases from J, the junction kept 5 bases outside the gene matches.